The rows below give T cell receptor beta chains drawn from one sample of a study of blood T cell repertoires in COVID-19. Here immunoSEQ multiplex PCR was the method, and the copy in TCRdb shows in-frame clones only, minus some. The sample has 220,000 or so clones; around 80% are singletons. The sample was peripheral blood. Receptors were obtained from an older woman with acute or convalescent COVID-19. Both conserved end residues are part of each CDR3. D genes are given only for firm matches. Expanded clones get a size class; other rows say once, few or many, or leave the size out.

>-|TRBJ2-5|-|TRBV11-3
TGTGCCAGCAGCTTCGGCGGGACCACGGAGACCCAGTACTTC
CASSFGGTTETQYF
>-|TRBJ2-1|TRBD2|TRBV4-2
TGTGCCAGCAGCCAACAGCGGGGTAATTACAATGAGCAGTTCTTC
CASSQQRGNYNEQFF
>once|TRBJ2-7|TRBD1|TRBV6-2/TRBV6-3
TGTGCCAGCAGTTACCTGGGACAGGGGCGTTCTTACGAGCAGTACTTC
CASSYLGQGRSYEQYF
>-|TRBJ2-1|TRBD2|TRBV9
TGTGCCAGCAGCGTAGCTAGCGGGAGCGCACGGGAGCAGTTCTTC
CASSVASGSAREQFF
>-|TRBJ1-2|-|TRBV10-3
TGTGCCTCCGGGGGACCCACGCCCCTTAACTATGGCTACACCTTC
CASGGPTPLNYGYTF
>-|TRBJ2-2|-|TRBV7-9
TGTGCCAGCAGCATTACGAACACCGGGGAGCTGTTTTTT
CASSITNTGELFF
>many|TRBJ2-1|TRBD1|TRBV2
TGTGCCAGCAGTGTGGGACAGGTGGGTGAGCAGTTCTTC
CASSVGQVGEQFF
>-|TRBJ1-5|TRBD1|TRBV5-1
TGCGCCAGCAGCTTAGGACAGGGTGGCAATCAGCCCCAGCATTTT
CASSLGQGGNQPQHF
>-|TRBJ1-6|-|TRBV4-2
TGTGCCAGCAGCCAAGACGGGGGAAATGAGAGGAATTCACCCCTCCACTTT
CASSQDGGNERNSPLHF
>-|TRBJ1-1|-|TRBV5-6
TGTGCCAGCAGCCCCCGACAGAACACTGAAGCTTTCTTT
CASSPRQNTEAFF
>-|TRBJ2-2|-|TRBV2
TGTGCCAGCAATCGGGTAGCGGACACCGGGGAGCTGTTTTTT
CASNRVADTGELFF
>few|TRBJ1-5|TRBD1|TRBV6-5
TGTGCCAGCAGCCTAGGGACAGGAGGGAGTCAGCCCCAGCATTTT
CASSLGTGGSQPQHF
>once|TRBJ2-1|TRBD2|TRBV6-6
TGTGCCAGCAACCTAGCGGGAGAAGCCTACAATGAGCAGTTCTTC
CASNLAGEAYNEQFF
>-|TRBJ2-1|TRBD2|TRBV28
TGTGCCAGCAGTCCCAGCGGGAGGGTCAATGAGCAGTTCTTC
CASSPSGRVNEQFF